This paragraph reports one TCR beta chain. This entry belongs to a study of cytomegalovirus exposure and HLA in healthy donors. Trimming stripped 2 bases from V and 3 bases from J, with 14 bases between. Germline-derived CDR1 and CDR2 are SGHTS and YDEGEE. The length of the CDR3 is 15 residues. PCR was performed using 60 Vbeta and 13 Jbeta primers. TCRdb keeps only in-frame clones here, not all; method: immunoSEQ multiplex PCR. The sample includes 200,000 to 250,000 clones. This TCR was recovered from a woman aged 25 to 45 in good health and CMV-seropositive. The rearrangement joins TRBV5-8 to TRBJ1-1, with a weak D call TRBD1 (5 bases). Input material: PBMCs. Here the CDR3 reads CASSFVWGGDTEAFF. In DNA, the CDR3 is TGTGCCAGCAGCTTTGTATGGGGGGGGGACACTGAAGCTTTCTTT.